This T cell receptor (beta chain) was sequenced for a study of T cells in Graves' hyperthyroidism and ophthalmopathy. Study-wide results and caveats: Clonotypes that were expanded in thyroid above 0.001 mostly appeared in blood too. The model's output predicted ophthalmopathy at a median of roughly 6.9 months prior to onset.

Comment on this clonotype: Its target is unknown.

A Clinical Activity Score of at least 3, a NOSPECS grade of at least 4 and a duration under 3 months were recorded in the ophthalmopathy patients. Exclusion followed for patients with uncontrolled infection, other autoimmune disease, pregnancy or lactation. TCR beta CDR3 regions were amplified from RNA. The primer set for the first-round RT-PCR of the TCR CDR3 was HTBI. MiXCR was run by TCRdb on the multiplex PCR reads, yielding one entry per CDR3 protein. Seen here are some 550,000 distinct CDR3 sequences, 15% to 20% observed once, and the top ten hold roughly 3%. Germline loops: CDR1 SGHTA, CDR2 FQGNSA. Trimming took 9 bases from V and 6 from J; bases not matched to a gene: 9. The CDR3 totals 14 residues.

The sequencing sample was made of blood. This chain connects TRBV7-2 to TRBJ2-2, with 8 bases matching TRBD1. This sequence was found in a woman in her 40s with Graves' ophthalmopathy. CDR3 sequence: CARRTGFSSGELFF. The DNA for the CDR3 is TGTGCCAGACGGACAGGGTTTTCGTCCGGGGAGCTGTTTTTT.